This TCR beta chain comes out of a study of a mutant IDH1 vaccine in newly diagnosed glioma. Study in general: The study started vaccination 4-6 weeks after radiotherapy alone, or with temozolomide cycles.

This CDR3 contains 16 residues. Looked up from germline, CDR1 is LNHNV and CDR2 is YYDKDF (reference sequence). V gave up 9 bases and J gave up 0 bases, with 20 bases separating them. Using immunoSEQ multiplex PCR, the repertoire was profiled, and TCRdb retains in-frame clones only, with some absent. Among over 20,000 clones listed, 70% to 85% were seen once. Whole-study results and caveats: There were vaccine-induced immune responses in just under 95% of the patients.

The sample's time point: week 11, during vaccination. With topical imiquimod, each dose of the vaccine consisted of 300 ug of mutant IDH1 20-mer peptide. This clone was counted once. Its antigen is not identified. This chain connects TRBV15 to TRBJ2-5; maybe TRBD2 (6 bases). The receptor comes from a man in his forties with glioma. The sequencing here drew on PBMCs, taken from a glioma patient whose treatment included an IDH1 peptide vaccine. The DNA for the CDR3 is TGTGCCACTAAGGGGTCTCCGGGAGACTACCAAGAGACCCAGTACTTC. Its protein product is CATKGSPGDYQETQYF.